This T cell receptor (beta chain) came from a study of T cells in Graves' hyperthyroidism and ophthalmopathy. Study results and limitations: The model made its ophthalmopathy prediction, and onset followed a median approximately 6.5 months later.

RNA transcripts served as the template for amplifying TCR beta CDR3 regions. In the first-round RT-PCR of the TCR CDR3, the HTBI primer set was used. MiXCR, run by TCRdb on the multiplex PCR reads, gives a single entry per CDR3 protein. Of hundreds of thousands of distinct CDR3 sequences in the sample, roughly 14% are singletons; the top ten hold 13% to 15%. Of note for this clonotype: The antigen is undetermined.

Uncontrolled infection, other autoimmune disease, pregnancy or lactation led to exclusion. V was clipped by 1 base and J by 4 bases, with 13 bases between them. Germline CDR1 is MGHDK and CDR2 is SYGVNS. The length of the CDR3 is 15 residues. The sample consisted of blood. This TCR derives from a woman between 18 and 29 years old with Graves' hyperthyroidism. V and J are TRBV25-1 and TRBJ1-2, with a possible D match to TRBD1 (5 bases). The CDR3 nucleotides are TGTGCCAGCAGTGAATGGGGAGACGGGGGCTATGGCTACACCTTC. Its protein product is CASSEWGDGGYGYTF.